Below are 5 T cell receptor beta chains sequenced from a single sample in a study of T cells expressing NK-cell markers. TCRdb reworked the 5' RACE reads into one entry per CDR3 protein, no DNA. The sample holds about 190,000 distinct CDR3 sequences. The sample taken for sequencing was blood T cells: a sorted CD56 or NKG2C T cell subset, CD4+ or CD8+ T cells, or bulk PBMC T cells (not recorded which). The receptors stem from a man aged 18-75 years in good health.

The rearrangement links TRBV5-6 to TRBJ2-1; the TCRdb D gene call, TRBD1, has no DNA to confirm it. CDR1 is SGHDT and CDR2 is YYEEEE in the germline V gene. The CDR3 extends over 15 amino acids. CDR3 region: CASSGDPSVPNEQFF.

The rearrangement joins TRBV7-2 to TRBJ2-5; the D call from TCRdb, TRBD1, cannot be confirmed without DNA. Germline V gene lookup returns CDR1 SGHTA and CDR2 FQGNSA. CDR3 length: 14 residues. The CDR3 protein is CASSLKTGRETQYF.

This chain connects TRBV6-5 to TRBJ2-7; TCRdb names TRBD2, which stays unverified in the absence of DNA. The CDR3 length is 16 residues. The germline gives CDR1 MNHEY, CDR2 SVGAGI. Here the CDR3 reads CASSYSSRPESYEQYF.

This rearrangement joins TRBV9 to TRBJ2-2; TCRdb returns TRBD2, unconfirmable since there is no DNA. Germline lookup yields CDR1 SGDLS and CDR2 YYNGEE. This CDR3 region has 15 residues. CDR3 protein: CASGEIAENTGELFF.

V and J are TRBV5-1 and TRBJ2-5; the TCRdb call, TRBD1, lacks DNA for checking. The germline V gene has CDR1 SGHRS and CDR2 YFSETQ. The CDR3 runs to 13 residues. The CDR3 is CASSLVEGETQYF.